A single TCR beta chain is shown here with its context. This entry belongs to a study of blood T cell repertoires in COVID-19. Study summary: Specimens from acute and convalescent COVID-19 originated in the United States, Italy and Spain. T cells, B-cell-depleted T cells, or PBMCs supplied cDNA or gDNA.

Per the authors' pipeline: Amplified reference gene primers provided the basis for estimating nucleated cell counts. The method was immunoSEQ multiplex PCR; TCRdb's version includes in-frame clones alone and lacks a portion of them. V and J calls and clone size are given by that table; D and trimming were obtained from the DNA. The table has roughly 190,000 clones, 90% seen once; the top ten hold 0.45% to 0.65%. Sequenced material: peripheral blood. The origin of this receptor is a man aged 50-60 years with acute or convalescent COVID-19.

As DNA, the CDR3 is TGCGCCAGCAGCTTGGGACAGGGGGCGGCCGGGAGGAACTACGAGCAGTACTTC. Its translation: CASSLGQGAAGRNYEQYF. This rearrangement joins TRBV5-1 to TRBJ2-7; 10 bases are a match to TRBD1. CDR3 size: 18 residues. Germline V gives CDR1 SGHRS, CDR2 YFSETQ. V was pared by 0 bases and J by 3 bases, with 12 bases of the junction left unmatched.